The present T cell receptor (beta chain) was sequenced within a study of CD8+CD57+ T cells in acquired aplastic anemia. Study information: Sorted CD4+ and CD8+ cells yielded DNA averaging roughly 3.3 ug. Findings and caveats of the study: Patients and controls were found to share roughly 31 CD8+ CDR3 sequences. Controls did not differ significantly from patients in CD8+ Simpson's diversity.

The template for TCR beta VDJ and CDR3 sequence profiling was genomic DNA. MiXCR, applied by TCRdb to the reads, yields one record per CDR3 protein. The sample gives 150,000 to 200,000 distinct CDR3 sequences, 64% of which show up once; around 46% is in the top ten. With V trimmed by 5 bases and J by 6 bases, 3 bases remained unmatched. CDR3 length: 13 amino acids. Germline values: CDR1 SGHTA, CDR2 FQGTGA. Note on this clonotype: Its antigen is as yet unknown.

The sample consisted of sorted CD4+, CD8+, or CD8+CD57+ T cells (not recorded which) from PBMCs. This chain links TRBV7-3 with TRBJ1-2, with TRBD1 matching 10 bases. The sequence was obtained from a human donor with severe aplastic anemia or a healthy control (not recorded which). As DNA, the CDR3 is TGTGCCAGCAGCCTCGACAGGGGGCATGGCTACACCTTC. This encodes CASSLDRGHGYTF. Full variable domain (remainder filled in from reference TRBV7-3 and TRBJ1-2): GAGVSQTPSNKVTEKGKYVELRCDPISGHTALYWYRQSLGQGPEFLIYFQGTGAADDSGLPNDRFFAVRPEGSVSTLKIQRTERGDSAVYLCASSLDRGHGYTFGSGTRLTVV.